This T cell receptor (beta chain) was documented in a study of blood T cell repertoires in COVID-19. Study context: Both acute and convalescent COVID-19 samples were obtained from the United States, Italy and Spain. T cells, B-cell-depleted T cells, or PBMCs provided the cDNA or gDNA that served as material.

Trimming left V 3 bases short and J 7 bases short, with 23 bases between. The CDR3 is 16 amino acids. CDR1 and CDR2 from the germline V gene are SGHNT and YYREEE (reference sequence). Authors' processing steps: Using reference gene primer amplification, nucleated cell counts were estimated. Repertoires were generated with immunoSEQ multiplex PCR, while TCRdb's copy carries only in-frame clones and drops some. The V and J calls and clone size are taken from that table; D and trimming were inferred from the DNA. The sample has approximately 130,000 clones, roughly nine tenths seen once; the top ten hold approximately 27%.

The rearrangement joins TRBV5-4 to TRBJ2-7, with D possibly TRBD2 on 7 matching bases. The source material was peripheral blood. The origin of this receptor is a man in his sixties or seventies with active or convalescent COVID-19. The CDR3 here is CASSSSGGATLDEQYF. As DNA, the CDR3 is TGTGCCAGCAGCTCCAGTGGGGGGGCTACTCTGGATGAGCAGTACTTC. The variable domain in full, completed from reference TRBV5-4 and TRBJ2-7, reads ETGVTQSPTHLIKTRGQQVTLRCSSQSGHNTVSWYQQALGQGPQFIFQYYREEENGRGNFPPRFSGLQFPNYSSELNVNALELDDSALYLCASSSSGGATLDEQYFGPGTRLTVT.